Following are 32 T cell receptor beta chains from one sample sequenced in a study of shared clonotypes between healthy human individuals. Method: immunoSEQ multiplex PCR; TCRdb's copy keeps in-frame clones and lacks some. The sample lists roughly 520,000 clones; roughly 95% were seen once. The sample comprised naive CD4+ T cells sorted from blood. The subset was: CD45RA+ positively selected. These receptor sequences come from a woman younger than 45 in good health.

The rearrangement joins TRBV2 to TRBJ1-1, with 7 bases that match TRBD1. This CDR3 spans 14 amino acids. CDR1 is SNHLY and CDR2 is FYNNEI in the germline V gene. J gave up 5 bases and V 6 bases, and 9 bases lay outside the gene matches. CDR3: CASRPTGYGTEAFF. Here the CDR3 DNA reads TGTGCCAGCAGACCGACAGGGTATGGGACTGAAGCTTTCTTT.

V is TRBV6-5 and J is TRBJ1-1; 9 nucleotides align to TRBD1. V dropped 7 bases and J dropped 7; count of bases not matched to a gene: 7. Germline loops: CDR1 MNHEY, CDR2 SVGAGI. CDR3 length: 13 amino acids. In nucleotides, the CDR3 is TGTGCCAGCACACGAGGGACAGGGAATGAAGCTTTCTTT. This translates into CASTRGTGNEAFF.

This chain connects TRBV7-9 to TRBJ2-7, with D tentatively TRBD2 (6 bases). This CDR3 comprises 19 residues. CDR1 is SEHNR and CDR2 is FQNEAQ in the germline V gene (reference sequence). Trimming took 3 bases from V and 0 from J, leaving 24 bases between them. DNA of the CDR3: TGTGCCAGCAGCTTGGGAAAATGGCGGGACTCCCGCTTCTCCTACGAGCAGTACTTC. It specifies CASSLGKWRDSRFSYEQYF.

The chain uses TRBV2 and TRBJ2-7, with 9 bases that match TRBD1. V was clipped by 5 bases and J by 4 bases; unmatched bases: 9. The CDR3 has 15 residues. Germline values: CDR1 SNHLY, CDR2 FYNNEI. DNA of the CDR3: TGTGCCAGCAGTAAGACAGGGGGTCTCGGTTACGAGCAGTACTTC. This codes for CASSKTGGLGYEQYF. Using reference TRBV2 and TRBJ2-7 for the parts outside the CDR3, the full variable domain is EPEVTQTPSHQVTQMGQEVILRCVPISNHLYFYWYRQILGQKVEFLVSFYNNEISEKSEIFDDQFSVERPDGSNFTLKIRSTKLEDSAMYFCASSKTGGLGYEQYFGPGTRLTVT.

The chain joins TRBV6-5 to TRBJ2-3; no firm D call. Trimming removed 3 bases from V and 0 bases from J, with 10 bases in between. The CDR3 spans 15 residues. Germline V gene data show CDR1 as MNHEY and CDR2 as SVGAGI. The CDR3 protein is CASSYKGASTDTQYF. CDR3 coding DNA: TGTGCCAGCAGTTATAAAGGAGCGAGCACAGATACGCAGTATTTT.

The rearrangement links TRBV19 to TRBJ1-1; D remains ambiguous. The CDR3 length is 16 residues. V lost 7 bases to trimming and J lost 6 bases, with 24 bases between them. Germline V gene data show CDR1 as LNHDA and CDR2 as SQIVND (reference sequence). CDR3 in amino acids: CASIPSGSSIGAEAFF. Here the CDR3 DNA reads TGTGCCAGTATCCCATCCGGGAGCTCTATTGGAGCTGAAGCTTTCTTT.

This rearrangement joins TRBV6-1 to TRBJ1-5; D not resolved. This CDR3 contains 13 residues. With 4 bases removed from V and 2 bases from J, the gap between germline ends came to 6 bases. Germline-derived CDR1 and CDR2 are MNHNS and SASEGT. The CDR3 reads CASSATGNQPQHF. The CDR3 DNA reads as TGTGCCAGCAGTGCAACAGGCAATCAGCCCCAGCATTTT.

This chain connects TRBV5-1 to TRBJ1-2; the D is unclear. The CDR3 is made up of 15 amino acids. V lost 1 base and J lost 5, with 15 bases in between. Germline assignment: CDR1 SGHRS and CDR2 YFSETQ. The CDR3 here is CASSLHFSPPYGYTF. CDR3 sequence (DNA): TGCGCCAGCAGCTTGCATTTTAGTCCACCGTATGGCTACACCTTC.

The V call is TRBV7-9, the J call TRBJ1-5; a weak D match, TRBD1 (6 bases). This CDR3 spans 15 amino acids. V was cut by 4 bases and J by 7 bases, with 17 bases left in between. Germline V gives CDR1 SEHNR, CDR2 FQNEAQ (reference sequence). CDR3 sequence: CASSSEGGLGQPQHF. In DNA, the CDR3 is TGTGCCAGCAGCTCGGAGGGGGGGCTGGGGCAGCCCCAGCATTTT.

In DNA form, the CDR3 reads TGTGCCAGCAGCCCGGGTACTAGCGGGATTACCTACGAGCAGTACTTC. As protein: CASSPGTSGITYEQYF. The chain employs TRBV5-4 and TRBJ2-7; TRBD2 agrees at 10 bases. The CDR3 consists of 16 residues. Germline values: CDR1 SGHNT, CDR2 YYREEE (reference sequence). Trimming took 4 bases from V and 2 from J; bases not matched to a gene: 9.

This rearrangement joins TRBV11-2 to TRBJ2-7; TRBD1 agrees at 10 bases. V lost 3 bases to trimming and J lost 6 bases; unmatched junction nucleotides: 8. Germline CDR1 reads SGHAT; CDR2 reads FQNNGV. CDR3 size: 15 residues. The CDR3 region has the DNA TGTGCCAGCAGCTTTGACCACCGGACAGGGGGCGAGCAGTACTTC. Translating gives CASSFDHRTGGEQYF. The full variable domain, completed using reference TRBV11-2 and TRBJ2-7, is EAGVAQSPRYKIIEKRQSVAFWCNPISGHATLYWYQQILGQGPKLLIQFQNNGVVDDSQLPKDRFSAERLKGVDSTLKIQPAKLEDSAVYLCASSFDHRTGGEQYFGPGTRLTVT.

The chain has TRBV28 and TRBJ1-1; D is undetermined. This CDR3 comprises 13 residues. The germline V gene encodes CDR1 MDHEN and CDR2 SYDVKM. The V end was cut by 4 bases, the J end by 1 base, with 7 bases between. The CDR3 nucleotides are TGTGCCAGCAGTTATATCAGGAACACTGAAGCTTTCTTT. This sequence encodes CASSYIRNTEAFF.

The chain carries TRBV5-1 and TRBJ2-7, with 8 nucleotides matching TRBD1. Trimming took 4 bases from V and 2 from J; bases not matched to a gene: 8. Germline CDR1 reads SGHRS; CDR2 reads YFSETQ. The CDR3 sequence is 15 residues long. This CDR3 is CASSLRQGFTYEQYF. The CDR3 nucleotides read TGCGCCAGCAGCCTGCGACAGGGGTTCACCTACGAGCAGTACTTC.

The chain has TRBV7-2 and TRBJ2-1; D is perhaps TRBD2 (5 bases). This CDR3 is built from 11 residues. The V gene's germline CDR1 is SGHTA and CDR2 FQGNSA. V lost 3 bases, J lost 14 bases, and 11 bases lay in between. The CDR3 sequence: CASSLDSQEFF. CDR3 DNA sequence: TGTGCCAGCAGCTTGGACTCGCAGGAGTTCTTC.

This chain links TRBV28 with TRBJ1-2; 10 positions agree with TRBD1. J gave up 3 bases and V 0 bases, and 7 bases lay outside the gene matches. Germline CDR1 and CDR2: MDHEN and SYDVKM. This CDR3 has 17 amino acids. The CDR3 spells CASSLWTGGRSDYGYTF. The CDR3 region has the DNA TGTGCCAGCAGTTTATGGACAGGGGGCCGTTCAGACTATGGCTACACCTTC.

The rearrangement joins TRBV6-1 to TRBJ2-3; 12 bases are shared with TRBD1. Trimming at V came to 6 bases and at J to 2 bases, leaving 3 bases not matched to a gene. In germline, CDR1 is MNHNS, CDR2 SASEGT. The CDR3 contains 15 residues. For the CDR3, the DNA is TGTGCCAGCAGCCTGGGACAGGGGGCCACAGATACGCAGTATTTT. Protein sequence: CASSLGQGATDTQYF.

The chain couples TRBV7-9 to TRBJ2-7; no firm D call. The CDR3 is made up of 12 amino acids. Germline lookup yields CDR1 SEHNR and CDR2 FQNEAQ (reference sequence). V lost 2 bases to trimming and J lost 6 bases, with 8 bases between them. The CDR3 region is CASSLLGSEQYF. The CDR3 DNA reads as TGTGCCAGCAGCTTACTAGGGTCCGAGCAGTACTTC.

The DNA of the CDR3 is TGTGCCAGCAGTGACGGGACTAGCGGGAACACCGGGGAGCTGTTTTTT. It translates to CASSDGTSGNTGELFF. The chain joins TRBV2 to TRBJ2-2; 11 bases fit TRBD2. J was trimmed by 1 base and V by 3 bases; bases with no gene match: 1. This CDR3 has 16 amino acids. Germline CDR1 SNHLY, CDR2 FYNNEI.

The chain recombines TRBV5-1 with TRBJ2-7; TRBD2 agrees at 9 bases. V gave up 3 bases and J gave up 6 bases; unmatched junction bases: 10. This CDR3 spans 15 amino acids. CDR1 is SGHRS, CDR2 YFSETQ, per germline. DNA for the CDR3: TGCGCCAGCAGCTCGGGCCCGGGACTAGCAGGCGAGCAGTACTTC. It yields the protein CASSSGPGLAGEQYF.

This chain joins TRBV18 and TRBJ1-1; D ambiguous. Trimming cost V 5 bases and J 1 base, with 8 bases left between them. Looked up from germline, CDR1 is KGHSH and CDR2 is LQKENI. The CDR3 extends over 13 amino acids. The CDR3 here is CASSDLGNTEAFF. CDR3 DNA sequence: TGTGCCAGCTCAGACTTGGGGAACACTGAAGCTTTCTTT.

V usage is TRBV9 and J usage is TRBJ2-3, with D unresolved. V lost 0 bases and J 1 base, leaving 12 bases between the germline ends. Germline-derived CDR1 and CDR2 are SGDLS and YYNGEE. The CDR3 loop spans 16 amino acids. The CDR3 nucleotides read TGTGCCAGCAGCGTAGCCCCAGCACTGGGCACAGATACGCAGTATTTT. This codes for CASSVAPALGTDTQYF.

The chain uses TRBV7-9 and TRBJ2-5, with TRBD1 as a possible D gene (6 bases). The CDR3 contains 14 residues. Germline V gives CDR1 SEHNR, CDR2 FQNEAQ (reference sequence). Trimming removed 1 base from V and 5 bases from J, with 11 bases in between. This chain's CDR3 is CASSLVAGVETQYF. CDR3 in DNA: TGTGCCAGCAGCTTAGTCGCAGGGGTGGAGACCCAGTACTTC.

The chain recombines TRBV19 with TRBJ2-7; D may be TRBD2 (6 bases). This CDR3 is built from 15 residues. Germline-derived CDR1 and CDR2 are LNHDA and SQIVND (reference sequence). The ends were cut back, 5 bases at V and 4 bases at J, with 18 bases in the middle. The DNA for the CDR3 is TGTGCCAGTAGTTTCCTTGACGGGAGAATGTACGAGCAGTACTTC. Translation gives CASSFLDGRMYEQYF.

The gene calls are TRBV7-9 and TRBJ1-2; 7 bases match TRBD1. Germline loops: CDR1 SEHNR, CDR2 FQNEAQ (reference sequence). V shed 4 bases, J shed 1 base, and the junction held 6 bases outside the gene matches. This CDR3 contains 15 residues. In DNA form, the CDR3 reads TGTGCCAGCAGCTCGGGGACAGAGAGTAACTATGGCTACACCTTC. Its protein is CASSSGTESNYGYTF. Filled out from reference TRBV7-9 and TRBJ1-2, the complete variable domain reads DTGVSQNPRHKITKRGQNVTFRCDPISEHNRLYWYRQTLGQGPEFLTYFQNEAQLEKSRLLSDRFSAERPKGSFSTLEIQRTEQGDSAMYLCASSSGTESNYGYTFGSGTRLTVV.

The V and J genes are TRBV19 and TRBJ2-1; TRBD2 matches at 9 bases. Trimming took 5 bases from V and 4 from J; bases not matched to a gene: 6. CDR3 length: 15 amino acids. CDR1 and CDR2 (germline): LNHDA, SQIVND (reference sequence). The CDR3 nucleotides read TGTGCCAGTAGTGGCTTTCTAGCGGGGTACAATGAGCAGTTCTTC. Translation: CASSGFLAGYNEQFF.

This clone came up once. CDR3 loop: CASSQAFVAPSPLHF. The CDR3 DNA reads as TGCGCCAGCAGCCAAGCATTCGTGGCACCTTCACCCCTCCACTTT. This chain links TRBV4-1 with TRBJ1-6; D not certain. V was shortened by 1 base and J by 9 bases, with 13 bases between the two germline ends. CDR3 size: 15 residues. CDR1 is MGHRA, CDR2 YSYEKL, per germline.

The V call is TRBV13, the J call TRBJ2-5; 9 positions agree with TRBD2. Germline V CDR1 and CDR2: PRHDT, FYEKMQ (reference sequence). This CDR3 spans 15 amino acids. The junction had 4 bases not matched to a gene; V was cut back by 0 bases and J by 5 bases. The CDR3 reads CASSLGAGGEETQYF. In nucleotides, the CDR3 is TGTGCCAGCAGCTTAGGAGCGGGAGGTGAGGAGACCCAGTACTTC.

This clone has just one count. This sequence joins TRBV28 and TRBJ2-7, with a tentative D call TRBD1 (5 bases). Germline loops: CDR1 MDHEN, CDR2 SYDVKM. Trimming cost V 6 bases and J 6 bases, with 9 bases left between them. There are 11 residues in the CDR3. CDR3 sequence reads: CASSYRSEQYF. The CDR3, as DNA: TGTGCCAGCAGCTACAGGAGCGAGCAGTACTTC.

The chain is built from TRBV28 and TRBJ2-5; 8 bases map to TRBD2. Per germline, CDR1 MDHEN and CDR2 SYDVKM. The CDR3 runs 15 residues. Losses at the gene ends were 5 bases for V and 2 bases for J; bases not matched to a gene: 7. Here the CDR3 DNA reads TGTGCCAGCAGTGCAGCTAGCGGGCCACAAGAGACCCAGTACTTC. It translates to CASSAASGPQETQYF.

The V call is TRBV28, the J call TRBJ1-6; D is perhaps TRBD1 (6 bases). The CDR3 is made up of 15 amino acids. CDR1 is MDHEN and CDR2 is SYDVKM in the germline V gene. Trimming took off 4 bases at V and 6 bases at J, with 13 bases between the two ends. The CDR3 bases are TGTGCCAGCAGTTCGGGTACAGGGCCTAATTCACCCCTCCACTTT. This encodes CASSSGTGPNSPLHF.

The chain couples TRBV28 to TRBJ2-5; 7 bases map to TRBD2. V trimming: 6 bases; J trimming: 2 bases; junction bases outside the gene matches: 3. Germline V gene sequence: CDR1 MDHEN, CDR2 SYDVKM. CDR3 length equals 13 residues. CDR3 nucleotide sequence: TGTGCCAGCAGCCGGGGGGAACAAGAGACCCAGTACTTC. It codes for CASSRGEQETQYF.

In regard to this clone: Other DNA sequences from this sample encode an identical CDR3 as well. The chain carries TRBV29-1 and TRBJ1-1; D is uncertain. Germline V gives CDR1 SQVTM, CDR2 ANQGSEA. CDR3 size: 13 residues. With 6 bases removed from V and 0 bases from J, the gap between germline ends came to 11 bases. CDR3 in DNA: TGCAGCGTGGCAGGACGGATGAACACTGAAGCTTTCTTT. Amino acid sequence: CSVAGRMNTEAFF.